This T cell receptor (beta chain) was identified during a study of cytomegalovirus exposure and HLA in healthy donors (dated by TCRdb to 2015 to 2018). For the wider study: An earlier analysis of approximately 640 of the donors reported about 290 Gb of sequence data and 120 million or so unique TCR beta sequences from roughly 180 million T cells. HLA typing included class I and class II loci at four-digit resolution. In a later genetic analysis, genome-wide SNP genotypes for about 55% of the roughly 700 donors were used, and that subset was treated as a discovery cohort. A separate validation cohort of over 95 different subjects was used in addition to the roughly 720-subject first cohort. Rather than drawing on any new phenotypic data, the later analysis identified candidate immune exposures from TCR beta sequences and the way those sequences occurred across donors. Donor age, sex, ethnicity and CMV serostatus were compiled alongside the repertoire data. Roughly five DR-DQ haplotypes were treated as single units for association and clustering because of strong linkage in the cohort. The study profiled the T cell repertoires of about 640 subjects by immunosequencing and related them to cytomegalovirus serostatus. Across under 500 genotyped donors of the cohort, an average of about 250,000 unique TCR beta nucleotide sequences per donor were sequenced, and 15% to 20% of those sequences were non-productive. An earlier analysis of about 620 of the donors applied high-throughput TCR beta sequencing to assess whether each TCR beta V gene segment acted as functional or pseudogenic. To study patterns of TCR occurrence, a later analysis re-analyzed previously published TCR beta repertoires from 666 donors and added high-resolution HLA genotyping. About 300 gigabases of sequencing data and tens of millions of unique TCR sequences were included in an early release covering 550 to 800 HLA-typed donors. Typing coverage differed by locus: A, B, C, DRB1 and DQB1 were typed in about 620-640 donors, DQA1 in 500 to 550, DPA1 in around 580, and DPB1 in around 440. The study combined high-throughput TCR immunosequencing, statistical association of individual TCRs with disease status, and machine learning to predict cytomegalovirus infection status. The study was designed to test whether signatures of past pathogen exposure could be identified by cataloging public T cell receptors. Every discovery cohort repertoire had been produced on one sequencing platform. Of the roughly 410 genotyped donors, more than 75% were placed in the genetic ancestry cluster associated with self-reported Caucasian donors.

In total, around 600 healthy bone marrow donors made up the cohort. At the time of sampling, all cohort members were nominally healthy, though unrecorded immune exposures were likely present. The donor was CMV seropositive and belonged to the group of over 250 seropositive cohort members. A peripheral blood sample was provided by each donor, and peripheral blood mononuclear cells were used for TCR beta sequencing. The Qiagen DNeasy Blood Extraction Kit was used to extract genomic DNA from the blood cell samples. The library came from the immunoSEQ multiplex PCR assay. For the multiplex PCR, a mixture combining 60 forward primers for TCR Vbeta segments and 13 reverse primers for TCR Jbeta segments was used. The CDR3 region of rearranged TCR beta genes was amplified from genomic DNA with a multiplex PCR assay. The Illumina HiSeq System was used to sequence the amplified TCR beta libraries as 87-base-pair reads. Under the source paper's analysis protocol: A later analysis tallied around 82 million unique TCR beta chains across the 666 repertoires, and 10 million to 11 million of those chains were shared by two or more donors. Raw reads were error-corrected and collapsed into unique sequences by a nearest-neighbor algorithm in which closely related sequences were merged to remove PCR and sequencing errors. CDR3 sequences were aligned to IMGT reference sequences to assign V, D and J gene segments. Each retained sequence needed at least a six-nucleotide match to both a V gene segment and a J gene segment. Rearrangements were called productive when the CDR3 lacked stop codons and stayed in frame with V and J; all others were non-productive. Following IMGT convention, CDR3 was defined as the stretch from the second conserved V-encoded cysteine to the conserved J-encoded phenylalanine. In an earlier analysis of around 640 of the donors, sequences lacking an unambiguous match to a single V gene segment were excluded. In an earlier analysis of more than 500 of the donors, a V segment was called functional when productive rearrangements were above 56.7%, and segregating when the standard deviation between donors exceeded 5%. A statistical classification framework was built to diagnose cytomegalovirus status from the catalog of TCR beta chain sequences. A later analysis assigned V and J genes by comparing TCR nucleotide sequences with IMGT/GENE-DB human TR gene sequences. A later analysis assigned CDR3 sequences and most-parsimonious VDJ recombination scenarios with the TCRdist pipeline. In a later analysis, every TCR beta chain was defined by the combination of its CDR3 amino acid sequence and its V-gene family, and reads without a unique V-gene family were dropped. A later analysis removed 550 to 700 highly shared, low-generation-probability nucleotide sequences to deal with suspected cross-contamination and a sequencing artifact. In a later analysis, a clonal expansion index was calculated for each public chain from normalized within-repertoire ranks of inferred template counts. Generation probabilities in a later analysis came from a VDJ recombination model fitted to out-of-frame rearrangements, and those results were checked against IGoR. In a later analysis, hypergeometric tests were used to score TCR-TCR, TCR-HLA and TCR-CMV co-occurrence, with a repertoire-size bias correction applied to TCR pairs. A later analysis estimated false discovery rates by permuting HLA or CMV assignments 20 times. In a later analysis, co-occurring TCRs were grouped using DBSCAN, and TCRdist sequence similarity was added for clustering within HLA-allele-positive subsets. Repertoires with fewer than 30,000 or more than 120,000 public chains were left out of co-occurrence clustering, as were five repertoires with anomalous nucleotide sharing. In TCRdb, the immuneACCESS table is reduced to in-frame sequences with V and J assigned. These tables do not hold every clone; where another copy was compared, an unresolved V gene accounts for under half, and the others remain unexplained. D and trimming were read from the DNA, whereas the V and J calls and clone size are those reported in that table. The sample data list some 180,000 clones, and 70% to 80% of these were observed just once. The ten largest make up approximately 4.7% of the sample.

CDR3 length: 14 amino acids, cysteine to phenylalanine. The retained sequence is limited to the CDR3, 42 bases, with the frame set at the first base. CDR1 is given as LGHNA and CDR2 as YSLEER, both from the germline V gene. V is pared back by 1 base and J by 7 bases, with 11 bases lying between the germline termini. Overall study outcomes, separate from this receptor: According to a later genetic analysis, donors in an Asian-associated ancestry cluster had fewer N-insertions in productive TCRs than the roughly 660-donor mean. In an earlier analysis of some 640 of the donors, most TCR beta V segments were observed in productive rearrangements about 90% or about 30% of the time, broadly matching IMGT annotations. A further reported finding was that TCR beta sequences accurately predicted the HLA-A and HLA-B alleles for most subjects in the first cohort. Sequencing depth was assumed to be roughly uniform across donors in the presence/absence analyses, though that assumption may not hold. In a later analysis, TCR association rates were found to vary across HLA loci, with the most associated TCRs seen for DRB1 alleles and the fewest for HLA-C alleles. A later analysis found that most CMV-associated TCR beta chains appeared HLA-restricted, with HLA associations seemingly driven largely by CMV exposure. V-gene and J-gene trimming of TCR beta chains was associated with a missense DCLRE1C variant in a later genetic analysis, and the association was replicated in an independent cohort. When HLA alleles, especially DR and DQ, strongly co-occurred, attributing TCR associations to individual alleles was difficult. Linkage disequilibrium might explain the correlated functional status among segregating V segments, but an unknown experimental factor could not be ruled out. Several of the top co-occurrence clusters appeared to be linked to parvovirus B19, influenza, CMV and Epstein-Barr virus, according to a later analysis. In both the original and validation cohorts, the classifier was reported to diagnose cytomegalovirus status with high specificity and sensitivity. A cluster of highly shared sequence variants was judged likely to represent a technical artifact of the sequencing pipeline. In the study, around 150 TCR beta chains were listed as associated with cytomegalovirus. Some IMGT-functional V segments, including TRBV6-2 and TRBV6-3, could not be distinguished by the 87-base-pair reads and were therefore excluded. At a false discovery rate of 0.05, a later analysis linked fewer than 20,000 TCR beta sequences to specific HLA alleles. Compared with equally common non-associated chains, HLA-associated TCR beta chains in a later analysis were more clonally expanded and had lower generation probabilities. For the cohort, immune exposure information was limited to CMV serostatus. The cohort was sequenced for TCR beta chains only, and without alpha or paired-chain data the features that could be detected were limited. While some public TCRs were present in many individuals, most TCR sequences turned up only very rarely across donors. The authors suggested that the approach could potentially be generalized to other disease states and immunological phenotypes. Because HLA typing was missing for some donors at each locus, association tests included only the typed subset. Three of the identified cytomegalovirus-associated TCR beta chains were confirmed in vitro to be specific for cytomegalovirus antigens. Because counts were too low, 15 to 20 rarely observed V segments, including chromosome 9 orphons, were excluded from the earlier analysis of under 650 of the donors.

Comments on this clone: This clone's antigen is unknown. Within one base of it there is no much larger clone, and no base qualities were kept.

The sequence came from a woman in her thirties in good health and CMV-seropositive. The rearrangement joined TRBV4-3 to TRBJ2-1; a weak D assignment points to TRBD2 (6 bases agree). The sequenced sample consisted of PBMCs. For the CDR3, the sequence is CASSQVGTVNEQFF. The nucleotide sequence is TGCGCCAGCAGCCAAGTCGGGACTGTTAATGAGCAGTTCTTC.